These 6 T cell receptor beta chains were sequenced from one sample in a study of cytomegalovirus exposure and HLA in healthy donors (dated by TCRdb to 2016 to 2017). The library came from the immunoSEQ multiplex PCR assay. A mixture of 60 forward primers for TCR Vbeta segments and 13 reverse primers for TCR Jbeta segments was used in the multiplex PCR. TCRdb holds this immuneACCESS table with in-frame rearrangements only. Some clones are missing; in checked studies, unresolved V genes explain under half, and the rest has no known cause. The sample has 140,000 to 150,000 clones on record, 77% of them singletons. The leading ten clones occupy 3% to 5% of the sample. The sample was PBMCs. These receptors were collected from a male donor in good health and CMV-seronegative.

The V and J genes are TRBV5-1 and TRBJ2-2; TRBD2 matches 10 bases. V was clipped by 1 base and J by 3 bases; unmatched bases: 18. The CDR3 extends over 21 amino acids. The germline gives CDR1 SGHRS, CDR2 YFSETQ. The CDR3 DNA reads TGCGCCAGCAGCTTGCGGGCTAGCGGGAGAATTAAGGGTGTCGACACCGGGGAGCTGTTTTTT. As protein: CASSLRASGRIKGVDTGELFF.

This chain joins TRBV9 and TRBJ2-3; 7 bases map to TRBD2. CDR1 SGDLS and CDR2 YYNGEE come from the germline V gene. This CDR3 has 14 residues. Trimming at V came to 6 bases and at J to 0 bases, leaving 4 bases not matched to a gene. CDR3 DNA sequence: TGTGCCAGCAACTCGGGACTAAGCACAGATACGCAGTATTTT. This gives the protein CASNSGLSTDTQYF.

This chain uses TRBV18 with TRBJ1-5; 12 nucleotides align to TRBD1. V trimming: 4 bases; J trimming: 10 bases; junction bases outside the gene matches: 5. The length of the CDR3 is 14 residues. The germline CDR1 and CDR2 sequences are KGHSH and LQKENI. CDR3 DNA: TGTGCCAGCTCACTCGGGACAGGGGGCTATCCCCAGCATTTT. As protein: CASSLGTGGYPQHF.

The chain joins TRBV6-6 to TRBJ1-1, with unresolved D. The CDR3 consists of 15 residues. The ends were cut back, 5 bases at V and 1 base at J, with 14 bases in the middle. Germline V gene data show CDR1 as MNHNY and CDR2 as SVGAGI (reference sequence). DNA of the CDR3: TGTGCCAGCAGTACGAGGACTCTGGGGAACACTGAAGCTTTCTTT. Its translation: CASSTRTLGNTEAFF.

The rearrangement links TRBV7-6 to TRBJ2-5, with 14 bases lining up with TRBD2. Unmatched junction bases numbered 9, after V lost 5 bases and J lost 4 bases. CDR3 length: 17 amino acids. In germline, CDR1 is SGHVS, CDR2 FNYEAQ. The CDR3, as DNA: TGTGCCAGCAGCCGACTAGCGGGAGGGGGGGGTTCAGAGACCCAGTACTTC. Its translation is CASSRLAGGGGSETQYF.

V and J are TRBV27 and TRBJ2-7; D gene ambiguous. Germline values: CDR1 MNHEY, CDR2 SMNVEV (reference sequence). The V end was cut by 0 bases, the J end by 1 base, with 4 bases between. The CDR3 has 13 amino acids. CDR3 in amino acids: CASSLSPSYEQYF. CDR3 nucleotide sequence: TGTGCCAGCAGTTTATCCCCGTCCTACGAGCAGTACTTC.